These 21 T cell receptor beta chains share one sample of origin, sequenced in a study of cytomegalovirus exposure and HLA in healthy donors. PCR involved 60 Vbeta and 13 Jbeta primers. Profiled with immunoSEQ multiplex PCR; TCRdb holds only in-frame clones, not every one. The sample shows around 210,000 clones, 79% of them seen only once. Sequences were obtained from PBMCs. The source is a male donor in good health and CMV-seropositive.

J is TRBJ2-7 and V is TRBV27, with 7 nucleotides matching TRBD2. The germline CDR1 and CDR2 sequences are MNHEY and SMNVEV (reference sequence). The CDR3 is made up of 14 amino acids. Trimming removed 6 bases from V and 4 bases from J; junction bases left unmatched: 9. The CDR3 protein is CASRTGLDRYEQYF. In DNA, the CDR3 is TGTGCCAGCAGAACAGGACTAGACAGATACGAGCAGTACTTC.

J is TRBJ2-1 and V is TRBV5-1; a weak D match, TRBD1 (6 bases). This CDR3 is built from 16 residues. Trimming took 4 bases from V and 8 from J, leaving 22 bases between them. Germline loops: CDR1 SGHRS, CDR2 YFSETQ. This CDR3 is CASSSGGNYRDHEQFF. DNA of the CDR3: TGCGCCAGCAGCAGTGGGGGCAACTACAGGGATCATGAGCAGTTCTTC. The full variable domain, with the rest looked up from reference TRBV5-1 and TRBJ2-1, is KAGVTQTPRYLIKTRGQQVTLSCSPISGHRSVSWYQQTPGQGLQFLFEYFSETQRNKGNFPGRFSGRQFSNSRSEMNVSTLELGDSALYLCASSSGGNYRDHEQFFGPGTRLTVL.

V is TRBV5-3 and J is TRBJ1-4; TRBD1 matches at 7 bases. TRBV5-3 qualifies as an ORF whose function is uncertain. Trimming removed 4 bases from V and 7 bases from J; junction bases left unmatched: 10. This CDR3 has 15 residues. This chain's CDR3 is CARSLDRVKGEKLFF. The CDR3 DNA reads TGTGCCAGAAGCCTAGACAGGGTTAAAGGTGAAAAACTGTTTTTT.

Regarding this clone: The same CDR3 also results from other DNA sequences found in this sample. The chain joins TRBV7-3 to TRBJ2-2; D possibly corresponds to TRBD1 (6 bases). CDR1 is SGHTA, CDR2 FQGTGA, per germline. V dropped 5 bases and J dropped 3 bases, with 16 bases sitting between them. The CDR3 runs to 16 residues. DNA for the CDR3: TGTGCCAGCAGCCCCTTTTGGGGGCGCGACACCGGGGAGCTGTTTTTT. This translates into CASSPFWGRDTGELFF.

The gene calls are TRBV5-1 and TRBJ1-2; 8 bases line up with TRBD1. Trimming took 4 bases from V and 2 from J; bases not matched to a gene: 4. CDR3 length equals 14 residues. Germline CDR1 reads SGHRS; CDR2 reads YFSETQ. CDR3 sequence reads: CASSTQGANYGYTF. The CDR3 coding sequence is TGCGCCAGCAGCACCCAGGGGGCAAACTATGGCTACACCTTC. The full variable domain, in which reference TRBV5-1 and TRBJ1-2 provide the parts outside the CDR3, is KAGVTQTPRYLIKTRGQQVTLSCSPISGHRSVSWYQQTPGQGLQFLFEYFSETQRNKGNFPGRFSGRQFSNSRSEMNVSTLELGDSALYLCASSTQGANYGYTFGSGTRLTVV.

The rearrangement links TRBV18 to TRBJ2-7; 14 bases are a match to TRBD2. Looked up from germline, CDR1 is KGHSH and CDR2 is LQKENI. V was clipped by 5 bases and J by 7 bases; unmatched bases: 13. CDR3 length: 17 residues. The CDR3 DNA reads as TGTGCCAGCTCAAGCTCCGGGACTAGCGGGAGACTGGGAGAGCAGTACTTC. Translation: CASSSSGTSGRLGEQYF.

The rearrangement uses TRBV5-4 and TRBJ2-2; 7 bases map to TRBD2. Per the germline V gene, CDR1 is SGHNT and CDR2 is YYREEE (reference sequence). This CDR3 is 16 amino acids long. V shed 4 bases and J 7 bases; nucleotides not matched to a gene: 13. CDR3 in DNA: TGTGCCAGCAGCCCCACTAGCCCTGGGGGGGACGGGGAGCTGTTTTTT. Translation: CASSPTSPGGDGELFF.

The V and J genes are TRBV7-2 and TRBJ2-5; perhaps TRBD2 as D (6 bases). Germline loops: CDR1 SGHTA, CDR2 FQGNSA. The V end lost 3 bases, the J end lost 3 bases, and 14 bases lay between the germline ends. This CDR3 comprises 15 residues. CDR3 sequence reads: CASSLAGKAKETQYF. The CDR3 DNA reads TGTGCCAGCAGCTTGGCGGGGAAGGCAAAAGAGACCCAGTACTTC.

This clone appeared a few times. This chain links TRBV2 with TRBJ1-2; a possible D gene is TRBD1 (6 bases). The CDR3 consists of 12 residues. Deletions cut 7 bases from V and 4 bases from J, with 10 bases between. Per the germline V gene, CDR1 is SNHLY and CDR2 is FYNNEI. The CDR3 loop is CASKMGAYGYTF. The CDR3 nucleotides read TGTGCCAGCAAGATGGGGGCCTATGGCTACACCTTC.

Only a few counts were recorded for this clone. This rearrangement joins TRBV27 to TRBJ2-1; TRBD1 is a possible D gene (6 bases). In germline, CDR1 is MNHEY, CDR2 SMNVEV (reference sequence). The CDR3 sequence is 14 residues long. Trimming stripped 2 bases from V and 8 bases from J, with 13 bases between. CDR3 sequence (DNA): TGTGCCAGCAGTTTAGACCCAGGGGCCCATGAGCAGTTCTTC. Protein sequence: CASSLDPGAHEQFF.

V usage is TRBV7-2 and J usage is TRBJ1-1, with a possible D match to TRBD1 (5 bases). Germline-derived CDR1 and CDR2 are SGHTA and FQGNSA. CDR3 length: 15 amino acids. Trimming cost V 3 bases and J 4 bases, with 15 bases left between them. The CDR3 region is CASSFARGGSTEAFF. The CDR3 coding sequence is TGTGCCAGCAGCTTCGCCCGGGGGGGTAGCACTGAAGCTTTCTTT.

This sequence joins TRBV4-2 and TRBJ1-5, with D unclear. Germline V lookup: CDR1 LGHNA, CDR2 YNFKEQ. The CDR3 sequence is 15 residues long. Between the trimmed V and J ends, which lost 0 bases and 2 bases, there was a span of 8 bases. The chain's CDR3 is CASSQDLRGNQPQHF. DNA for the CDR3: TGTGCCAGCAGCCAAGATCTGAGGGGCAATCAGCCCCAGCATTTT.

The rearrangement links TRBV7-2 to TRBJ1-1, with D unresolved. CDR3 length: 13 residues. V lost 5 bases and J 3 bases, leaving 10 bases between the germline ends. Germline CDR1 SGHTA, CDR2 FQGNSA. The CDR3 here is CASSIMADTEAFF. Written as DNA, the CDR3 is TGTGCCAGCAGCATAATGGCAGACACTGAAGCTTTCTTT.

A single count supports this clone. The rearrangement joins TRBV18 to TRBJ2-1; 13 bases are shared with TRBD2. The germline V gene has CDR1 KGHSH and CDR2 LQKENI. There are 15 residues in the CDR3. J lost 4 bases, V lost 4 bases, and 1 base had no gene match. The CDR3 region is CASSLGLAGYNEQFF. The CDR3 DNA sequence: TGTGCCAGCTCACTGGGACTAGCGGGGTACAATGAGCAGTTCTTC.

The rearrangement joins TRBV27 to TRBJ1-4; a weak D match, TRBD1 (5 bases). This CDR3 is built from 14 residues. The germline V gene encodes CDR1 MNHEY and CDR2 SMNVEV (reference sequence). V was pared by 6 bases and J by 3 bases, with 11 bases between. CDR3 DNA: TGTGCCAGCAGACCATCGGGGGCTAATGAAAAACTGTTTTTT. Amino acids: CASRPSGANEKLFF.

The genes are TRBV30 and TRBJ2-4; D may be TRBD2 (5 bases). Germline CDR1 is GTSNPN and CDR2 is SVGIG (reference sequence). Trimming pared 8 bases from V and 7 bases from J, leaving 15 bases between. There are 12 residues in the CDR3. CDR3 sequence reads: CALEVERNIQYF. Written as DNA, the CDR3 is TGTGCCCTGGAGGTGGAGCGGAACATTCAGTACTTC.

The chain uses TRBV2 and TRBJ2-7; 12 positions agree with TRBD1. The V gene's germline CDR1 is SNHLY and CDR2 FYNNEI. After removal of 7 bases from V and 4 bases from J, the junction contained 5 bases not matched to a gene. This CDR3 region has 14 residues. For the CDR3, the DNA is TGTGCCAGCATTTGGGACAGGGGGCAGTACGAGCAGTACTTC. Translated, it gives CASIWDRGQYEQYF.

The chain joins TRBV30 to TRBJ1-4; D perhaps matches TRBD1 (5 bases). V was shortened by 2 bases and J by 8 bases, with 15 bases between the two germline ends. CDR1 GTSNPN and CDR2 SVGIG come from the germline V gene (reference sequence). The CDR3 extends over 14 amino acids. CDR3 nucleotides: TGTGCCTGGAGTACCAGGACATCCCAGGAAAAACTGTTTTTT. It translates to CAWSTRTSQEKLFF. Variable domain in full (rest from reference TRBV30 and TRBJ1-4): SQTIHQWPATLVQPVGSPLSLECTVEGTSNPNLYWYRQAAGRGLQLLFYSVGIGQISSEVPQNLSASRPQDRQFILSSKKLLLSDSGFYLCAWSTRTSQEKLFFGSGTQLSVL.

V is TRBV7-2 and J is TRBJ2-5; D possibly corresponds to TRBD1 (5 bases). Trimming cost V 2 bases and J 1 base, with 11 bases left between them. Germline V lookup: CDR1 SGHTA, CDR2 FQGNSA. The CDR3 covers 15 residues. The CDR3, as DNA: TGTGCCAGCAGCTTATGGTTACAGGCCCAAGAGACCCAGTACTTC. Its protein product is CASSLWLQAQETQYF.

This clone was seen a few times. The chain employs TRBV5-1 and TRBJ2-7; 11 bases line up with TRBD2. The CDR3 runs to 14 residues. Germline V lookup: CDR1 SGHRS, CDR2 YFSETQ. After removal of 0 bases from V and 6 bases from J, the junction contained 2 bases not matched to a gene. The CDR3 region is CASSLDLAGGEQYF. CDR3 nucleotide sequence: TGCGCCAGCAGCTTGGATCTAGCGGGAGGCGAGCAGTACTTC.

This chain joins TRBV27 and TRBJ2-5, with D maybe TRBD1 (6 bases). CDR3 length: 12 amino acids. Germline-derived CDR1 and CDR2 are MNHEY and SMNVEV (reference sequence). V was clipped by 6 bases and J by 4 bases, with 9 bases between them. The CDR3 loop reads CASSSDRETQYF. CDR3 nucleotide sequence: TGTGCCAGCAGCTCGGACAGAGAGACCCAGTACTTC.